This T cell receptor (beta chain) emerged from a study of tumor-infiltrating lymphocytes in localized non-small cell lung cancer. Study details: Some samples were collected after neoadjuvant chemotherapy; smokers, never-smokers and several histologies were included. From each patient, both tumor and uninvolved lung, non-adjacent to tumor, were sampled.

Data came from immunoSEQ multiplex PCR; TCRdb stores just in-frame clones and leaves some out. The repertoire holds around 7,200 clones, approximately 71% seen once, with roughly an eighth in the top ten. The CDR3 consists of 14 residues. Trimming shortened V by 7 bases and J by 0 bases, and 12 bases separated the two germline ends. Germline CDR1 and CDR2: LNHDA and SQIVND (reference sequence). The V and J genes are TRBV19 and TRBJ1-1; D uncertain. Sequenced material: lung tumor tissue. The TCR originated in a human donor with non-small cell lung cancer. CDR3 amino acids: CASTLRSLNTEAFF. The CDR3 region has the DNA TGTGCCAGTACCCTAAGGTCTTTGAACACTGAAGCTTTCTTT.